The 17 T cell receptor beta chains below come from one sample, sequenced in a study of T cells in localized non-small cell lung cancer. Some clones are missing from TCRdb's copy, which holds only in-frame ones; the method was immunoSEQ multiplex PCR. The table includes about 21,000 clones, around 90% detected once. The material was peripheral blood mononuclear cells, obtained before any cancer treatment. The receptor set was obtained from a male donor at least 60 years old with stage II lung adenocarcinoma.

A remark on this clone: Other nucleotide sequences in the sample specify the same CDR3. The chain couples TRBV18 to TRBJ2-6, with D possibly being TRBD1 or TRBD2 (5 bases each). Trimming cost V 1 base and J 1 base, with 5 bases left between them. Germline-derived CDR1 and CDR2 are KGHSH and LQKENI. The length of the CDR3 is 15 residues. The CDR3 loop reads CASSPRGSGANVLTF. The DNA of the CDR3 is TGTGCCAGCTCACCACGGGGGTCTGGGGCCAACGTCCTGACTTTC.

The chain couples TRBV10-3 to TRBJ2-3; 7 nucleotides line up with TRBD1. Looked up from germline, CDR1 is ENHRY and CDR2 is SYGVKD. The V and J ends lost 5 bases and 4 bases, in that order; junction bases with no gene match: 9. This CDR3 has 15 residues. The CDR3 spells CAISTSTGRSDTQYF. CDR3 nucleotide sequence: TGTGCCATCAGTACTTCGACAGGGCGGTCAGATACGCAGTATTTT.

V usage is TRBV11-2 and J usage is TRBJ2-1, with D possibly TRBD1 on 5 matching bases. This CDR3 region has 14 residues. Germline CDR1 reads SGHAT; CDR2 reads FQNNGV. The V gene lost 5 bases and the J gene lost 2 bases, with 10 bases spanning the gap. Written as DNA, the CDR3 is TGTGCCAGCAGCCCGGCGACAGCCTACAATGAGCAGTTCTTC. Translation gives CASSPATAYNEQFF.

In DNA, the CDR3 is TGCGCCAGCAGCCATGTCTCAGGGGCGGGGTACGAGCAGTACTTC. Its translation is CASSHVSGAGYEQYF. The chain employs TRBV5-1 and TRBJ2-7, with D perhaps being TRBD1 or TRBD2 (6 bases each). This CDR3 contains 15 residues. Germline CDR1 SGHRS, CDR2 YFSETQ. Trimming took off 4 bases at V and 4 bases at J, with 18 bases between the two ends.

CDR3 in amino acids: CASRTGLNTEAFF. The CDR3 DNA reads TGTGCCAGCAGGACAGGGCTCAACACTGAAGCTTTCTTT. This rearrangement joins TRBV11-2 to TRBJ1-1; 7 bases align to TRBD1. CDR1 SGHAT and CDR2 FQNNGV come from the germline V gene. V lost 6 bases and J lost 2; bases outside the gene matches: 3. The CDR3 runs to 13 residues.

The chain is built from TRBV28 and TRBJ2-2; 9 bases match TRBD2. V shed 6 bases, J shed 5 bases, and the junction held 4 bases outside the gene matches. The germline V gene encodes CDR1 MDHEN and CDR2 SYDVKM. CDR3 length: 14 residues. In nucleotides, the CDR3 is TGTGCCAGCAGACCGGGACTAGCAACCGGGGAGCTGTTTTTT. Residues: CASRPGLATGELFF.

This clone was recorded only once. This chain connects TRBV29-1 to TRBJ1-1; weak D call: TRBD1 (5 bases). With 2 bases removed from V and 1 base from J, the gap between germline ends came to 8 bases. CDR3 length: 13 amino acids. Germline V gives CDR1 SQVTM, CDR2 ANQGSEA. CDR3 region: CSVERQGNTEAFF. The CDR3 nucleotides read TGCAGCGTTGAACGGCAGGGGAACACTGAAGCTTTCTTT.

The rearrangement joins TRBV18 to TRBJ2-1; maybe TRBD1 (5 bases). The V gene's germline CDR1 is KGHSH and CDR2 LQKENI. This CDR3 spans 16 amino acids. Trimming stripped 9 bases from V and 3 bases from J, with 21 bases between. In DNA, the CDR3 is TGTGCCAGTTCGCTACAGAGCAGGGTACTCTACAATGAGCAGTTCTTC. This translates into CASSLQSRVLYNEQFF.

CDR3 sequence reads: CATSRDHSGKWYEKLFF. DNA of the CDR3: TGTGCCACCAGCAGAGATCACTCGGGAAAATGGTATGAAAAACTGTTTTTT. The V call is TRBV15, the J call TRBJ1-4; D remains unclear. CDR1 is LNHNV and CDR2 is YYDKDF in the germline V gene (reference sequence). This CDR3 is built from 17 residues. Trimming shortened V by 0 bases and J by 6 bases, and 17 bases separated the two germline ends.

The CDR3 spells CASSYLAGGTDTQYF. In DNA, the CDR3 is TGTGCCAGCAGTTACTTAGCGGGAGGAACAGATACGCAGTATTTT. This chain connects TRBV6-6 to TRBJ2-3; 10 bases align to TRBD2. J gave up 3 bases and V 1 base, and 1 base lay outside the gene matches. Germline lookup yields CDR1 MNHNY and CDR2 SVGAGI (reference sequence). This CDR3 contains 15 residues.

By share, this clone ranks as medium-sized. The rearrangement links TRBV28 to TRBJ1-5; possibly TRBD1 for D (5 bases). Germline values: CDR1 MDHEN, CDR2 SYDVKM. V was cut by 9 bases and J by 0 bases, with 12 bases left in between. The CDR3 is 14 amino acids. The CDR3 region is CASGRVNSNQPQHF. The CDR3 bases are TGTGCCAGTGGCAGGGTCAATAGCAATCAGCCCCAGCATTTT.

This sequence joins TRBV5-1 and TRBJ1-2; 10 bases line up with TRBD1. CDR3 length: 14 residues. The J segment lost 6 bases and the V segment lost 3 bases, leaving 5 bases of the junction unmatched. The germline V gene has CDR1 SGHRS and CDR2 YFSETQ. The CDR3 loop is CASSSLGTGDGYTF. CDR3 bases: TGCGCCAGCAGCTCCCTCGGGACAGGGGATGGCTACACCTTC.

The chain carries TRBV5-1 and TRBJ2-1; D is undetermined. The V end lost 5 bases, the J end lost 0 bases, and 9 bases lay between the germline ends. The CDR3 loop spans 14 amino acids. From germline, CDR1 is SGHRS and CDR2 YFSETQ. CDR3 nucleotides: TGCGCCAGCAGTGGCGGCAGCTCCTACAATGAGCAGTTCTTC. Its protein product is CASSGGSSYNEQFF.

The CDR3 loop reads CATRRWGAGNEQFF. The CDR3, as DNA: TGTGCCACCAGGAGATGGGGGGCAGGGAATGAGCAGTTCTTC. This chain joins TRBV6-1 and TRBJ2-1, with D perhaps matching TRBD1 or TRBD2 (6 bases each). Per the germline V gene, CDR1 is MNHNS and CDR2 is SASEGT. Trimming shortened V by 10 bases and J by 7 bases, and 20 bases separated the two germline ends. CDR3 size: 14 residues.

The rearrangement links TRBV13 to TRBJ2-7; D not resolved. Germline CDR1 PRHDT, CDR2 FYEKMQ (reference sequence). This CDR3 contains 12 residues. With 5 bases removed from V and 7 bases from J, the gap between germline ends came to 12 bases. CDR3 DNA: TGTGCCAGCAGCCAACTAATGGGGGAGCAGTACTTC. It is translated as CASSQLMGEQYF.

The chain has TRBV29-1 and TRBJ2-6; D ambiguous. The CDR3 covers 12 residues. V was shortened by 3 bases and J by 3 bases, with 3 bases between the two germline ends. Germline V gene lookup returns CDR1 SQVTM and CDR2 ANQGSEA. The CDR3 spells CSVDDGANVLTF. The CDR3 DNA reads TGCAGCGTTGACGATGGGGCCAACGTCCTGACTTTC.

This clone was found once. The V call is TRBV6-6, the J call TRBJ2-1; TRBD2 agrees at 8 bases. Germline loops: CDR1 MNHNY, CDR2 SVGAGI (reference sequence). V gave up 2 bases and J gave up 14 bases; unmatched junction bases: 2. The CDR3 has 11 residues. The chain's CDR3 is CASSYAGLEFF. CDR3 bases: TGTGCCAGCAGTTACGCGGGACTAGAGTTCTTC.